The sequence of this T cell receptor beta chain was determined in a study of blood T cell repertoires in COVID-19. The CDR3 loop spans 15 amino acids. Trimming removed 1 base from V and 2 bases from J, with 9 bases in between. Germline CDR1 and CDR2: SGHAT and FQDESV (reference sequence). The protocol was immunoSEQ multiplex PCR, while the TCRdb copy is restricted to in-frame clones and leaves out a portion. Of 150,000 to 200,000 clones listed, 88% are singletons. The sample consisted of peripheral blood. J is TRBJ1-5 and V is TRBV11-1; TRBD1 is a possible D gene (6 bases). The origin of this receptor is a man in his sixties with acute or convalescent COVID-19. CDR3 in amino acids: CASSLDRDGNQPQHF. DNA for the CDR3: TGTGCCAGCAGCTTAGACAGGGACGGCAATCAGCCCCAGCATTTT.